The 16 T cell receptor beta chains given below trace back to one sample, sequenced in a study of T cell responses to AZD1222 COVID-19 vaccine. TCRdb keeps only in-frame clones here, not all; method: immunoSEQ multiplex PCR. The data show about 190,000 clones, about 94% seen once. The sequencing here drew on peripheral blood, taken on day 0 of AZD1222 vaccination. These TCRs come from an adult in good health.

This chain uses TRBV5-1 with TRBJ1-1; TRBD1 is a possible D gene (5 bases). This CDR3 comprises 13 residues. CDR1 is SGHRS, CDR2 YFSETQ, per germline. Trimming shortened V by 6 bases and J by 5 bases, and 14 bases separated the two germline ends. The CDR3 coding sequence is TGCGCCAGCAATAGGGGAACGGGGACTGAAGCTTTCTTT. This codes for CASNRGTGTEAFF.

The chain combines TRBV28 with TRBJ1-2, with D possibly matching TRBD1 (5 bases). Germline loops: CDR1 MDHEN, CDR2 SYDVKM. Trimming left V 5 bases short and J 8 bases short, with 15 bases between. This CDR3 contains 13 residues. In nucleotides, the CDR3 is TGTGCCAGCAGTCGTACAGGAGTGGAGGGCTACACCTTC. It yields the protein CASSRTGVEGYTF.

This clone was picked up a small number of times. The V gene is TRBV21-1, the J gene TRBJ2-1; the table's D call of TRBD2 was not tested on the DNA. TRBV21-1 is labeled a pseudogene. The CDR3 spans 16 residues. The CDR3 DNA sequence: TGTGCCAGCATCCCCCCCCTAGCGGGAGGGAACAATGAGCAGTTCTTC. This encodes CASIPPLAGGNNEQFF.

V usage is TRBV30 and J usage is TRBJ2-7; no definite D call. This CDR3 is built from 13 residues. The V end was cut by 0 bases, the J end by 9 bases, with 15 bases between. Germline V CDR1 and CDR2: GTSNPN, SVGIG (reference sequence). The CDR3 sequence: CAWSVDELRGQYF. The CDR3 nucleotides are TGTGCCTGGAGTGTGGATGAACTACGAGGGCAGTACTTC.

The CDR3 DNA sequence: TGTGCCAGCAGCCGAAGACAGATTGCCCCCCAGCATTTT. Amino acids: CASSRRQIAPQHF. This rearrangement joins TRBV28 to TRBJ1-5; D might be TRBD1 (5 bases). Trimming took off 6 bases at V and 10 bases at J, with 16 bases between the two ends. The germline gives CDR1 MDHEN, CDR2 SYDVKM. This CDR3 has 13 residues.

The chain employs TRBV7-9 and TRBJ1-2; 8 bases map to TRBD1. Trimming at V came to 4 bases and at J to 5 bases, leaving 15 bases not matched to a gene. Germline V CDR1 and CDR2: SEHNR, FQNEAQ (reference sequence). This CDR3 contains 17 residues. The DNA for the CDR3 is TGTGCCAGCAGCTCCACAGACAGGGGTAATAGAGGGTATGGCTACACCTTC. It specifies CASSSTDRGNRGYGYTF.

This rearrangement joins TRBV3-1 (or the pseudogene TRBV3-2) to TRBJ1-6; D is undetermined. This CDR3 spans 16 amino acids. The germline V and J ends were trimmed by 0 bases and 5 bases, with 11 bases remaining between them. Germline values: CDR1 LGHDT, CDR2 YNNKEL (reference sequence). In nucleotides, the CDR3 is TGTGCCAGCAGCCAAGATCAGGTATTCGATAATTCACCCCTCCACTTT. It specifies CASSQDQVFDNSPLHF.

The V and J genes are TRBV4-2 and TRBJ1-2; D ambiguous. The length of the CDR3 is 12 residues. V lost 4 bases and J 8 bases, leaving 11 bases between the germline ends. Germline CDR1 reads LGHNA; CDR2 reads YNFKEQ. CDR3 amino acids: CASSREGFGYTF. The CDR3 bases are TGTGCCAGCAGCCGAGAGGGTTTCGGCTACACCTTC.

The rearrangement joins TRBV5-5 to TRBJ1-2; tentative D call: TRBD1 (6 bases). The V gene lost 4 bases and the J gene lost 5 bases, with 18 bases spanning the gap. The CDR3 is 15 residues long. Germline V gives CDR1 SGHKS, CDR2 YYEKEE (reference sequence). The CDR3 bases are TGTGCCAGCAGCACAATTCCGGGGGCGGGGTATGGCTACACCTTC. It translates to CASSTIPGAGYGYTF.

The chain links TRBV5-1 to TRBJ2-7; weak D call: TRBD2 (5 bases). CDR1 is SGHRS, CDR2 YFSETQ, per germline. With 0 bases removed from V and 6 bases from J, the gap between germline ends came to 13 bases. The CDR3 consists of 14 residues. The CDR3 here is CASSLEAGLREQYF. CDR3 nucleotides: TGCGCCAGCAGCTTGGAGGCGGGCCTGCGCGAGCAGTACTTC.

The CDR3 DNA reads TGTGCCAGCAGCCAAGATCAAGGCAGTTACACTGAAGCTTTCTTT. The encoded protein is CASSQDQGSYTEAFF. This rearrangement joins TRBV14 to TRBJ1-1, with D uncertain. The CDR3 contains 15 residues. Germline assignment: CDR1 SGHDN and CDR2 FVKESK. V shed 0 bases and J shed 3 bases, with 11 bases lying between them.

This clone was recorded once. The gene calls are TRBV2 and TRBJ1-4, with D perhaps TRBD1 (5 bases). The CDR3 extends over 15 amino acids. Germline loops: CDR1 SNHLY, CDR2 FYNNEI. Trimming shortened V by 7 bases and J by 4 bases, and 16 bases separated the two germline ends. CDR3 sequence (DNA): TGTGCCAGCACTCCAACTGACAGTTATAATGAAAAACTGTTTTTT. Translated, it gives CASTPTDSYNEKLFF. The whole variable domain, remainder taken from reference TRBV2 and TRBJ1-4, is EPEVTQTPSHQVTQMGQEVILRCVPISNHLYFYWYRQILGQKVEFLVSFYNNEISEKSEIFDDQFSVERPDGSNFTLKIRSTKLEDSAMYFCASTPTDSYNEKLFFGSGTQLSVL.

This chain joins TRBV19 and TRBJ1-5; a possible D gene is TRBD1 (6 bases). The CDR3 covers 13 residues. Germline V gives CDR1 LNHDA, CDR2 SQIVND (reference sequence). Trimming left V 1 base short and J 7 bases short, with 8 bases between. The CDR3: CASSIGGAQPQHF. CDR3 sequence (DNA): TGTGCCAGTAGTATAGGGGGGGCCCAGCCCCAGCATTTT.

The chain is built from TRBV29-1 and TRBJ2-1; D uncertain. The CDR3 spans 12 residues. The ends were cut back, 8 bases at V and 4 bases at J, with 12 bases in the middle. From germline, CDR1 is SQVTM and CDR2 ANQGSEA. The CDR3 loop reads CSIQRLYNEQFF. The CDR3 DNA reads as TGCAGCATCCAGAGACTTTACAATGAGCAGTTCTTC.

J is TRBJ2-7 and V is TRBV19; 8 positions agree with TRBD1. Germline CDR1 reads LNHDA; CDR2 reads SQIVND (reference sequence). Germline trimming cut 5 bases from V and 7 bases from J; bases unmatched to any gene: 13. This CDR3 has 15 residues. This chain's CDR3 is CASSPRWDRMEEQYF. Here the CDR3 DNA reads TGTGCCAGTAGTCCTCGGTGGGACAGGATGGAGGAGCAGTACTTC.

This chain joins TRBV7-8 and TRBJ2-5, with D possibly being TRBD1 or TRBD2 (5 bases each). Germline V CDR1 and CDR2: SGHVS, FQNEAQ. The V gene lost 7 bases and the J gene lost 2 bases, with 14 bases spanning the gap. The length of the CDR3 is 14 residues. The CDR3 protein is CASTTGRNQETQYF. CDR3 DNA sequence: TGTGCCAGCACAACGGGACGGAATCAAGAGACCCAGTACTTC.